Listed here is a single T cell receptor (beta chain). These data are taken from a study of cytomegalovirus exposure and HLA in healthy donors. Both 60 Vbeta primers and 13 Jbeta primers went into the PCR. Assay used: immunoSEQ multiplex PCR; TCRdb lists only in-frame clones, some missing. The sample yields some 120,000 clones, 81% seen once. The sequencing sample was made of PBMCs. The clonotype originates from a young woman in good health and CMV-seronegative.

CDR3 sequence (DNA): TGCGCCAGCAGCCAAGCACAGGGTCCCTCCTACGAGCAGTACTTC. Its translation is CASSQAQGPSYEQYF. The chain has TRBV4-3 and TRBJ2-5, with TRBD1 as a possible D gene (6 bases). The DNA end lines up better with TRBJ2-7; the J call may be wrong. Germline CDR1 LGHNA, CDR2 YSLEER. This CDR3 contains 15 residues.